These T cell receptor beta chains were read from a single sample in a study of shared clonotypes between healthy human individuals. Libraries were prepared by immunoSEQ multiplex PCR; TCRdb keeps only in-frame clonotypes and omits some of them. The sample contains some 500,000 clones, roughly 95% of which appear only once. The specimen sequenced was naive CD4+ T cells sorted from blood. The receptors come from a woman between 25 and 40 years old in good health. The CDR3 runs from the conserved cysteine through the conserved F or W. Fields, in order: clone size, D gene, CDR3 length, V gene, J gene, CDR3 protein, CDR3 DNA. The D gene is left open where the match is weak. Expanded clones get a size class; other rows say once, few or many, or leave the size out.

-	-	11	TRBV20-1	TRBJ2-5	CSKVLAETQYF	TGCAGTAAGGTTCTAGCGGAGACCCAGTACTTC
-	-	14	TRBV5-1	TRBJ2-7	CASSKHNRFNEQYF	TGCGCCAGCAGCAAACATAACCGGTTCAACGAGCAGTACTTC
-	TRBD1	16	TRBV12-5	TRBJ2-5	CASGLIRTGGIGTQYF	TGTGCTAGTGGTTTGATAAGGACAGGGGGAATTGGGACCCAGTACTTC
-	TRBD1	15	TRBV23-1	TRBJ2-1	CASSQAPTGNNEQFF	TGCGCCAGCAGTCAAGCTCCGACAGGGAACAATGAGCAGTTCTTC
-	-	15	TRBV28	TRBJ1-6	CASSLRGRPNSPLHF	TGTGCCAGCAGTTTACGGGGACGGCCCAATTCACCCCTCCACTTT
once	-	12	TRBV28	TRBJ2-3	CATTGSTDTQYF	TGTGCCACTACAGGGTCCACAGATACGCAGTATTTT
-	-	17	TRBV6-1	TRBJ2-5	CASSEALSIGVQETQYF	TGTGCCAGCAGTGAAGCGTTGTCGATTGGGGTCCAAGAGACCCAGTACTTC
-	-	14	TRBV21-1	TRBJ1-3	CASTEYGPGNTIYF	TGTGCCAGCACAGAATACGGACCTGGAAACACCATATATTTT
-	TRBD1	16	TRBV7-9	TRBJ1-2	CASSTWTGPPNYGYTF	TGTGCCAGCAGCACTTGGACAGGGCCTCCTAACTATGGCTACACCTTC
-	-	15	TRBV27	TRBJ2-3	CASSSAGRGTDTQYF	TGTGCCAGCAGTAGTGCGGGAAGGGGCACAGATACGCAGTATTTT
-	-	15	TRBV28	TRBJ1-4	CASSSMSATNEKLFF	TGTGCCAGCAGTTCTATGTCAGCAACTAATGAAAAACTGTTTTTT
-	-	15	TRBV5-4	TRBJ1-1	CASSPHSYMNTEAFF	TGTGCCAGCAGCCCCCATTCTTACATGAACACTGAAGCTTTCTTT
once	TRBD1	15	TRBV18	TRBJ2-7	CASSPLPDRVYEQYF	TGTGCCAGCTCACCCCTACCCGACAGGGTCTACGAGCAGTACTTC
-	TRBD1	15	TRBV6-5	TRBJ2-2	CASSWDRGLAGELFF	TGTGCCAGCAGTTGGGACAGGGGGCTCGCCGGGGAGCTGTTTTTT
-	TRBD1	16	TRBV15	TRBJ2-7	CATSARSRGNRYEQYF	TGTGCCACCAGCGCTAGATCCAGGGGGAACCGCTACGAGCAGTACTTC
-	-	15	TRBV6-5	TRBJ2-3	CASSYSQGATDTQYF	TGTGCCAGCAGTTACTCACAGGGAGCCACAGATACGCAGTATTTT
once	-	14	TRBV5-1	TRBJ2-2	CASRAVGDSGELFF	TGCGCCAGCAGGGCAGTAGGGGACTCCGGGGAGCTGTTTTTT
-	TRBD2	16	TRBV5-6	TRBJ2-7	CASSEAGTSGTYEQYF	TGTGCCAGCAGCGAGGCCGGGACTAGCGGGACTTACGAGCAGTACTTC
-	TRBD2	18	TRBV18	TRBJ2-7	CASSPPGLAGGVSYEQYF	TGTGCCAGCTCACCACCTGGACTAGCGGGAGGGGTCTCCTACGAGCAGTACTTC
-	-	12	TRBV6-1	TRBJ1-1	CASSRFEGEAFF	TGTGCCAGCAGTCGTTTTGAAGGAGAAGCTTTCTTT
-	TRBD1	14	TRBV11-2	TRBJ1-1	CASSRTGKYTEAFF	TGTGCCAGCAGCCGGACAGGGAAGTACACTGAAGCTTTCTTT
-	-	14	TRBV6-5	TRBJ1-5	CASSSWTENQPQHF	TGTGCCAGCAGTTCTTGGACAGAGAATCAGCCCCAGCATTTT
-	-	14	TRBV2	TRBJ2-7	CASSELVGLYEQYF	TGTGCCAGCAGTGAGTTGGTAGGCCTCTACGAGCAGTACTTC
-	TRBD2	17	TRBV11-2	TRBJ2-1	CASSLNPAGSSYNEQFF	TGTGCCAGCAGCTTAAACCCAGCGGGGAGCTCCTACAATGAGCAGTTCTTC
-	-	16	TRBV25-1	TRBJ2-3	CASSELGKVSTDTQYF	TGTGCCAGCAGTGAATTAGGGAAAGTTAGCACAGATACGCAGTATTTT
-	TRBD2	17	TRBV7-9	TRBJ2-7	CASSPAGGTSGGREQYF	TGTGCCAGCAGCCCCGCGGGCGGGACTAGCGGGGGGCGCGAGCAGTACTTC
once	-	14	TRBV6-6	TRBJ1-1	CASSYASGNTEAFF	TGTGCCAGCAGTTACGCCTCGGGGAACACTGAAGCTTTCTTT
-	-	14	TRBV6-6	TRBJ1-1	CASSYTTGGTEAFF	TGTGCCAGCAGTTACACGACGGGGGGCACTGAAGCTTTCTTT
-	TRBD2	14	TRBV11-2	TRBJ2-7	CASSPQAGAYEQYF	TGTGCCAGCAGCCCCCAGGCGGGAGCGTACGAGCAGTACTTC
-	TRBD2	20	TRBV7-8	TRBJ2-7	CASSPLEASGSRVRSYEQYF	TGTGCCAGCAGCCCCCTTGAGGCTAGCGGGAGTCGAGTTCGGTCCTACGAGCAGTACTTC
-	-	15	TRBV5-1	TRBJ2-5	CASSWGSISEETQYF	TGCGCCAGCAGCTGGGGGAGCATTTCGGAGGAGACCCAGTACTTC
-	TRBD1	15	TRBV28	TRBJ2-1	CASSLGGTGDNEQFF	TGTGCCAGCAGTTTGGGGGGGACAGGGGATAATGAGCAGTTCTTC
once	-	14	TRBV2	TRBJ2-7	CASSVEARLYEQYF	TGTGCCAGCAGTGTTGAGGCCCGACTCTACGAGCAGTACTTC
-	-	16	TRBV28	TRBJ1-2	CASSLSGAGAVSGYTF	TGTGCCAGCAGTTTATCGGGGGCAGGGGCAGTGAGTGGCTACACCTTC
-	-	11	TRBV28	TRBJ2-5	CASNAQETQYF	TGTGCCAGCAATGCCCAAGAGACCCAGTACTTC
-	-	16	TRBV10-3	TRBJ1-2	CAISEPRGGKDYGYTF	TGTGCCATCAGTGAGCCCAGGGGAGGGAAGGACTATGGCTACACCTTC
-	TRBD1	14	TRBV28	TRBJ2-7	CASTSGTGGLEQYF	TGTGCCAGCACCTCCGGGACAGGGGGCCTCGAGCAGTACTTC
-	-	11	TRBV2	TRBJ2-5	CASTAAQTQYF	TGTGCCAGCACTGCGGCCCAGACCCAGTACTTC
-	-	14	TRBV6-1	TRBJ1-3	CASSGGGEEDTIYF	TGTGCCAGCAGTGGGGGAGGAGAAGAAGACACCATATATTTT
-	-	13	TRBV7-4	TRBJ1-5	CASTGQHNQPQHF	TGTGCCAGCACCGGACAGCACAATCAGCCCCAGCATTTT
-	-	13	TRBV7-9	TRBJ2-7	CASSVGDLDEQYF	TGTGCCAGCAGCGTGGGAGATTTGGACGAGCAGTACTTC
-	-	12	TRBV29-1	TRBJ1-1	CSVEVRGTEAFF	TGCAGCGTTGAAGTTAGGGGGACTGAAGCTTTCTTT
once	-	12	TRBV4-1	TRBJ2-5	CASSRPQETQYF	TGCGCCAGCAGCCGACCCCAAGAGACCCAGTACTTC
-	-	20	TRBV28	TRBJ1-2	CASSFVDSPAFGKGRDGYTF	TGTGCCAGCAGTTTTGTCGACAGCCCTGCGTTCGGTAAGGGGAGGGATGGCTACACCTTC
-	-	14	TRBV11-2	TRBJ2-1	CASSLYSPYNEQFF	TGTGCCAGCAGCTTATATTCCCCCTACAATGAGCAGTTCTTC
-	-	14	TRBV19	TRBJ1-1	CASRAPRGGTEAFF	TGTGCCAGTAGGGCCCCACGAGGGGGCACTGAAGCTTTCTTT
-	-	14	TRBV6-4	TRBJ1-5	CASRGGTAEMPQHF	TGTGCCAGCAGGGGGGGGACGGCCGAAATGCCCCAGCATTTT
-	TRBD2	15	TRBV10-1	TRBJ2-7	CASSESTSGVYEQYF	TGCGCCAGCAGTGAGTCGACTAGCGGGGTCTACGAGCAGTACTTC
-	-	15	TRBV28	TRBJ1-5	CASSLGQGRNQPQHF	TGTGCCAGCAGTTTAGGGCAGGGTCGCAATCAGCCCCAGCATTTT
-	TRBD2	16	TRBV7-2	TRBJ2-2	CASSLGLAGGAGELFF	TGTGCCAGCAGCTTAGGACTAGCGGGCGGCGCCGGGGAGCTGTTTTTT